These 16 T cell receptor beta chains came from one sample sequenced in a study of vaccination effects on CD4 cells after COVID-19. The assay was immunoSEQ multiplex PCR, and TCRdb's table has in-frame clones only and misses some. Counted here are about 46,000 clones, roughly 74% occurring once; the ten biggest clones make up approximately 9%. Following a 10-day culture, CD4+ T cells were purified. These receptors' antigens are unknown. The input for sequencing was CD4+ T cells from PBMCs cultured without peptide, taken before COVID-19 vaccination. Receptors originate from a human donor who had a prior SARS-CoV-2 infection.

V gene TRBV4-2 combines with J gene TRBJ2-1; TRBD2 matches at 7 bases. Germline V gives CDR1 LGHNA, CDR2 YNFKEQ. There are 16 residues in the CDR3. J was trimmed by 2 bases and V by 1 base; bases with no gene match: 5. The CDR3 loop reads CASSQATSEAYNEQFF. The CDR3 bases are TGTGCCAGCAGCCAAGCAACTAGCGAGGCCTACAATGAGCAGTTCTTC.

Worth noting for this clone: One end of the junction varies from germline; a read error may be responsible. The chain combines TRBV6-5 with TRBJ1-5; TRBD1 might be the D (6 bases). CDR1 is MNHEY, CDR2 SVGAGI, per germline. This CDR3 region has 15 residues. CDR3 amino acids: CASTYDRNGNQPQHF. Written as DNA, the CDR3 is TGTGCCAGCACTTACGACAGGAATGGCAATCAGCCCCAGCATTTT.

There are a few counts of this clone. The chain joins TRBV5-1 to TRBJ1-1; D possibly corresponds to TRBD1 (5 bases). The ends were cut back, 4 bases at V and 4 bases at J, with 14 bases in the middle. This CDR3 spans 14 amino acids. CDR1 and CDR2 (germline): SGHRS, YFSETQ. CDR3 region: CASSVRGLGTEAFF. Written as DNA, the CDR3 is TGCGCCAGCAGCGTGAGGGGCTTGGGCACTGAAGCTTTCTTT.

The V gene is TRBV30, the J gene TRBJ1-6; D possibly corresponds to TRBD1 (6 bases). V was clipped by 5 bases and J by 1 base, with 6 bases between them. CDR3 length: 13 residues. The germline gives CDR1 GTSNPN, CDR2 SVGIG (reference sequence). The CDR3 sequence is CAWQGSYNSPLHF. CDR3 sequence (DNA): TGTGCCTGGCAGGGGTCCTATAATTCACCCCTCCACTTT.

J is TRBJ1-1 and V is TRBV6-5; D is uncertain. This CDR3 has 14 residues. Germline loops: CDR1 MNHEY, CDR2 SVGAGI. Trimming took off 0 bases at V and 4 bases at J, with 9 bases between the two ends. The CDR3 is CASSYSLSSTEAFF. The CDR3 nucleotides read TGTGCCAGCAGTTACTCCCTATCAAGCACTGAAGCTTTCTTT.

On this clone: The junction shows a germline mismatch at one end, possibly a read error. V gene TRBV7-7 combines with J gene TRBJ2-1; TRBD1 agrees at 9 bases. The CDR3 loop spans 15 amino acids. Germline V lookup: CDR1 SSHAT, CDR2 FNYEAQ (reference sequence). CDR3 amino acids: CASSRGQGIYNEQFF. The CDR3, as DNA: TGTGCTAGCAGCCGCGGACAGGGGATCTACAATGAGCAGTTCTTC.

This rearrangement joins TRBV15 to TRBJ2-7; TRBD1 matches at 9 bases. V shed 0 bases and J 5 bases; nucleotides not matched to a gene: 2. CDR1 LNHNV and CDR2 YYDKDF come from the germline V gene (reference sequence). CDR3 length: 14 residues. As DNA, the CDR3 is TGTGCCACCAGCAGAGATGACAGGGGGGACGAGCAGTACTTC. It is translated as CATSRDDRGDEQYF. Supplemented by reference TRBV15 and TRBJ2-7, the full variable domain reads DAMVIQNPRYQVTQFGKPVTLSCSQTLNHNVMYWYQQKSSQAPKLLFHYYDKDFNNEADTPDNFQSRRPNTSFCFLDIRSPGLGDTAMYLCATSRDDRGDEQYFGPGTRLTVT.

J is TRBJ2-5 and V is TRBV28; weak D call: TRBD2 (7 bases). The length of the CDR3 is 15 residues. V was shortened by 1 base and J by 3 bases, with 12 bases between the two germline ends. Germline CDR1 and CDR2: MDHEN and SYDVKM. This chain's CDR3 is CASSLLWGGKETQYF. The CDR3 coding sequence is TGTGCCAGCAGTTTATTATGGGGGGGCAAAGAGACCCAGTACTTC.

This chain's CDR3 is CASSRDRPSSYNEQFF. DNA of the CDR3: TGTGCCAGCAGCCGGGACAGGCCAAGCTCCTACAATGAGCAGTTCTTC. V usage is TRBV7-2 and J usage is TRBJ2-1; 8 bases are shared with TRBD1. The CDR3 loop spans 16 amino acids. After removal of 5 bases from V and 0 bases from J, the junction contained 6 bases not matched to a gene. In germline, CDR1 is SGHTA, CDR2 FQGNSA.

The chain carries TRBV19 and TRBJ2-2; TRBD2 matches 9 bases. The CDR3 has 16 amino acids. Germline CDR1 is LNHDA and CDR2 is SQIVND (reference sequence). After removal of 3 bases from V and 7 bases from J, the junction contained 9 bases not matched to a gene. Here the CDR3 DNA reads TGTGCCAGTAGTATCAGGGCGGGGGGGCCACTCGGGGAGCTGTTTTTT. Protein: CASSIRAGGPLGELFF.

The genes are TRBV27 and TRBJ1-1; no definite D call. The CDR3 consists of 15 residues. CDR1 is MNHEY and CDR2 is SMNVEV in the germline V gene (reference sequence). V lost 5 bases and J lost 1, with 14 bases in between. CDR3 in DNA: TGTGCCAGCAGTCCTCTCAACGGATGGAACACTGAAGCTTTCTTT. Translation gives CASSPLNGWNTEAFF.

This clone appeared a few times. This sequence joins TRBV2 and TRBJ1-6, with TRBD1 identical over 10 bases. Per the germline V gene, CDR1 is SNHLY and CDR2 is FYNNEI. Trimming removed 6 bases from V and 7 bases from J; junction bases left unmatched: 3. This CDR3 is 14 amino acids long. In DNA form, the CDR3 reads TGTGCCAGCAGGACGGACAGGGGGAATTCACCCCTCCACTTT. Translating it yields CASRTDRGNSPLHF.

The chain uses TRBV12-2 and TRBJ1-1. TRBV12-2 is given as a pseudogene. CDR3 size: 9 residues. The DNA for the CDR3 is TGTGCAATTCGCGCTGAAGCTTTCTTT. Translating it yields CAIRAEAFF.

The genes are TRBV27 and TRBJ2-3, with TRBD2 matching 9 bases. The CDR3 runs 16 residues. The J segment lost 3 bases and the V segment lost 4 bases, leaving 8 bases of the junction unmatched. In germline, CDR1 is MNHEY, CDR2 SMNVEV (reference sequence). The DNA for the CDR3 is TGTGCCAGCAGTTCCCTAGCGGGGCAAGATACAGATACGCAGTATTTT. Protein sequence: CASSSLAGQDTDTQYF.

The chain joins TRBV11-1 to TRBJ2-3; 9 bases map to TRBD1. V trimming: 5 bases; J trimming: 4 bases; junction bases outside the gene matches: 10. The CDR3 sequence is 16 residues long. Germline V gene sequence: CDR1 SGHAT, CDR2 FQDESV (reference sequence). The DNA for the CDR3 is TGTGCCAGCAGCGGCCGGGACAGGGTACGGCCAGATACGCAGTATTTT. This sequence encodes CASSGRDRVRPDTQYF.

The chain employs TRBV30 and TRBJ2-6; D gene ambiguous. The CDR3 sequence is 16 residues long. With 5 bases removed from V and 3 bases from J, the gap between germline ends came to 17 bases. Germline lookup yields CDR1 GTSNPN and CDR2 SVGIG (reference sequence). CDR3 sequence: CAWAMYRRGGANVLTF. CDR3 sequence (DNA): TGTGCCTGGGCCATGTATCGGAGAGGTGGGGCCAACGTCCTGACTTTC.